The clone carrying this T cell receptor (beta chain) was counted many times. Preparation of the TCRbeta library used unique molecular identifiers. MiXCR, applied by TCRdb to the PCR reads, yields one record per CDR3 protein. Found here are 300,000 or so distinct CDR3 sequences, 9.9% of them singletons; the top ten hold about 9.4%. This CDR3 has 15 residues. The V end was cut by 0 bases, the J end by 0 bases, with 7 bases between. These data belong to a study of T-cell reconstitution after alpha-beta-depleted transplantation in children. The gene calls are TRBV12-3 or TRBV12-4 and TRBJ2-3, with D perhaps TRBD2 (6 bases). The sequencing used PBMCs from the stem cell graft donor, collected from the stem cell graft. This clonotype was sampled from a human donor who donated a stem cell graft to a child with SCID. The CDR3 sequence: CASSLASGSTDTQYF. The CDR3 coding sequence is TGTGCCAGCAGTTTAGCCAGCGGGAGCACAGATACGCAGTATTTT.